One sample yielded the 10 T cell receptor beta chains listed below, sequenced in a study of CD8 T cells in cerebrospinal fluid in Alzheimer's disease. From the 10x single-cell sequencing reads, TCRdb lists one entry per CDR3 protein and no DNA. The sample has 800 or so distinct CDR3 sequences. The sequencing sample was made of cerebrospinal fluid. These TCRs come from a human donor with Parkinson's disease.

This clonotype is called medium-sized based on its frequency. The V gene is TRBV3-1, the J gene TRBJ2-2; TCRdb designates TRBD1, a call that cannot be tested without DNA. Germline V gene sequence: CDR1 LGHDT, CDR2 YNNKEL (reference sequence). The CDR3 contains 15 residues. CDR3 residues: CASLGLGRNTGELFF.

V and J are TRBV19 and TRBJ2-1. Germline V gives CDR1 LNHDA, CDR2 SQIVND (reference sequence). The CDR3 has 13 amino acids. CDR3 residues: CASSIEVYNEQFF.

This clonotype is medium-sized by frequency. The chain employs TRBV20-1 and TRBJ1-2; TCRdb gives TRBD1 as the D gene, but with no DNA this cannot be confirmed. The CDR3 contains 14 residues. Germline lookup yields CDR1 DFQATT and CDR2 SNEGSKA (reference sequence). The CDR3 loop is CSAQTQGVNYGYTF.

This clonotype is called medium-sized based on its frequency. This chain uses TRBV19 with TRBJ2-7; no DNA is available, so the TRBD2 call from TCRdb remains unchecked. Germline V lookup: CDR1 LNHDA, CDR2 SQIVND (reference sequence). This CDR3 contains 14 residues. CDR3 region: CATPLLRLSYEQYF.

This clonotype is labeled medium-sized based on frequency. The chain has TRBV18 and TRBJ2-2; without DNA, the TCRdb call of TRBD1 cannot be checked. The CDR3 spans 17 residues. The germline gives CDR1 KGHSH, CDR2 LQKENI. The CDR3 sequence is CASSPQTGILGTGELFF.

This clonotype shows up as medium-sized by frequency. The chain carries TRBV28 and TRBJ2-7; with no DNA, the TCRdb D assignment of TRBD2 cannot be verified. CDR3 size: 15 residues. The V gene's germline CDR1 is MDHEN and CDR2 SYDVKM. This CDR3 reads CASSSPSGGTYEQYF.

The J gene is TRBJ1-4, the V gene TRBV19; TCRdb names TRBD1, which stays unverified in the absence of DNA. The CDR3 covers 13 residues. From germline, CDR1 is LNHDA and CDR2 SQIVND (reference sequence). The CDR3: CASSWTGGEKLFF.

The genes are TRBV5-4 and TRBJ2-3. Germline CDR1 SGHNT, CDR2 YYREEE (reference sequence). This CDR3 is 16 amino acids long. This CDR3 reads CASSPGLAGGTDTQYF.

The chain employs TRBV7-2 and TRBJ1-2. Germline CDR1 SGHTA, CDR2 FQGNSA. This CDR3 comprises 14 residues. CDR3 region: CASSSPSDPYGYTF.

Its frequency marks this clonotype as medium-sized. CDR3 protein: CSARDSGTSVFRGEDTQYF. The chain has TRBV20-1 and TRBJ2-3; TCRdb indicates TRBD2, and absent DNA this call remains unverified. The CDR3 consists of 19 residues. Germline V gene sequence: CDR1 DFQATT, CDR2 SNEGSKA (reference sequence).